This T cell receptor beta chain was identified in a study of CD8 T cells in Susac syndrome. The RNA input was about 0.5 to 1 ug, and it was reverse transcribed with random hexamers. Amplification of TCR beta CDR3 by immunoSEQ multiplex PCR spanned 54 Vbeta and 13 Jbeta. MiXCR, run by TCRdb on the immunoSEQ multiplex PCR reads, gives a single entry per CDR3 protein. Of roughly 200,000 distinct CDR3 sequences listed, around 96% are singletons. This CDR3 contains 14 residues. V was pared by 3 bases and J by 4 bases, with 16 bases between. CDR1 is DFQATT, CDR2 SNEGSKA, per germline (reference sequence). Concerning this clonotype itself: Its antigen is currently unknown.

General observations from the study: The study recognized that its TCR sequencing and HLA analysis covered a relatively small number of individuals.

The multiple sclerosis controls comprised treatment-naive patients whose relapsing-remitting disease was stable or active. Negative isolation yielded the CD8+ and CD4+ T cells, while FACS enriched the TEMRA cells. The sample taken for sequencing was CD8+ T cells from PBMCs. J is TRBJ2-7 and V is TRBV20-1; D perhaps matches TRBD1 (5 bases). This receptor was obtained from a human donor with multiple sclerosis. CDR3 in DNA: TGCAGTGCTAGGGGCAGGGTAAAGTGGTACGAGCAGTACTTC. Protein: CSARGRVKWYEQYF.